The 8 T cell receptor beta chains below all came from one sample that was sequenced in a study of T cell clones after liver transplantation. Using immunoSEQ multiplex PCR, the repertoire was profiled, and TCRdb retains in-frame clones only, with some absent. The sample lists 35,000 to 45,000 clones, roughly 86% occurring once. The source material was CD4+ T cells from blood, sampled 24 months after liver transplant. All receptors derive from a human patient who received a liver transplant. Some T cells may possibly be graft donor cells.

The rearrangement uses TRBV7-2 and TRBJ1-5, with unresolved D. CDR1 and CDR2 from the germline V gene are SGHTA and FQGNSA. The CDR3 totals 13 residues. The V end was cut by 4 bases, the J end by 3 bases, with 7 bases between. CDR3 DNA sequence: TGTGCCAGCAGCTCCCCCCCCAATCAGCCCCAGCATTTT. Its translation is CASSSPPNQPQHF.

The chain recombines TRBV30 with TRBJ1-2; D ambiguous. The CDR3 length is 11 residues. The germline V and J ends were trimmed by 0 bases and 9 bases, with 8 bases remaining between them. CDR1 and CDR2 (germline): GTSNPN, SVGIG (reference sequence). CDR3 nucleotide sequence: TGTGCCTGGAGTGTAAGGGATCGCTACACCTTC. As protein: CAWSVRDRYTF.

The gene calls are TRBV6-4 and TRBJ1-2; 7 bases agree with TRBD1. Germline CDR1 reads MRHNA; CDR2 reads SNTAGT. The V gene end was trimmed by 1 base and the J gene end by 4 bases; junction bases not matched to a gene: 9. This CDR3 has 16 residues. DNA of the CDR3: TGTGCCAGCAGTGACTACTCAGGGGGAGAAGCCTATGGCTACACCTTC. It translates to CASSDYSGGEAYGYTF.

Here the CDR3 reads CASSSRGVGSNQPQHF. CDR3 sequence (DNA): TGTGCCAGCAGTTCAAGAGGGGTTGGAAGCAATCAGCCCCAGCATTTT. The rearrangement joins TRBV27 to TRBJ1-5; D is perhaps TRBD1 (5 bases). Germline V lookup: CDR1 MNHEY, CDR2 SMNVEV (reference sequence). V was clipped by 4 bases and J by 1 base, with 14 bases between them. The CDR3 totals 16 residues.

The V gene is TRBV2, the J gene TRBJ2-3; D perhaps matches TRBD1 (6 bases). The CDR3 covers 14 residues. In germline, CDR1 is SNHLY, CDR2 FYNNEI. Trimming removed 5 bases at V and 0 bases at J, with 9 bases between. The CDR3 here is CASSQGLSTDTQYF. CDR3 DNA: TGTGCCAGCAGTCAGGGGCTAAGCACAGATACGCAGTATTTT. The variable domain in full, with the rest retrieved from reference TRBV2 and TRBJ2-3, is EPEVTQTPSHQVTQMGQEVILRCVPISNHLYFYWYRQILGQKVEFLVSFYNNEISEKSEIFDDQFSVERPDGSNFTLKIRSTKLEDSAMYFCASSQGLSTDTQYFGPGTRLTVL.

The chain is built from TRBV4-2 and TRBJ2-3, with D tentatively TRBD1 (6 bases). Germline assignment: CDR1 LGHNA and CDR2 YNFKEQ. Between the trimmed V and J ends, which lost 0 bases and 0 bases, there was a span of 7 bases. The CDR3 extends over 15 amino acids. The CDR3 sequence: CASSQDGQSTDTQYF. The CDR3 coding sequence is TGTGCCAGCAGCCAAGACGGACAGAGCACAGATACGCAGTATTTT.

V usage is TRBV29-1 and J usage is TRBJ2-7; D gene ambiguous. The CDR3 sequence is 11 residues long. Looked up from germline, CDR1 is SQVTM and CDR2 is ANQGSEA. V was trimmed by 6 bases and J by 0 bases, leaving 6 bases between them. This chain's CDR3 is CSVAVSYEQYF. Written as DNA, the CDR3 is TGCAGCGTGGCAGTCTCCTACGAGCAGTACTTC.

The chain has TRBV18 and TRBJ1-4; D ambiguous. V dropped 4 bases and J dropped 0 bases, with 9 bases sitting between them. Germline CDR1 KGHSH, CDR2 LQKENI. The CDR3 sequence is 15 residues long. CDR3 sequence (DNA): TGTGCCAGCTCACGCTCAGGTGCAACTAATGAAAAACTGTTTTTT. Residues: CASSRSGATNEKLFF.